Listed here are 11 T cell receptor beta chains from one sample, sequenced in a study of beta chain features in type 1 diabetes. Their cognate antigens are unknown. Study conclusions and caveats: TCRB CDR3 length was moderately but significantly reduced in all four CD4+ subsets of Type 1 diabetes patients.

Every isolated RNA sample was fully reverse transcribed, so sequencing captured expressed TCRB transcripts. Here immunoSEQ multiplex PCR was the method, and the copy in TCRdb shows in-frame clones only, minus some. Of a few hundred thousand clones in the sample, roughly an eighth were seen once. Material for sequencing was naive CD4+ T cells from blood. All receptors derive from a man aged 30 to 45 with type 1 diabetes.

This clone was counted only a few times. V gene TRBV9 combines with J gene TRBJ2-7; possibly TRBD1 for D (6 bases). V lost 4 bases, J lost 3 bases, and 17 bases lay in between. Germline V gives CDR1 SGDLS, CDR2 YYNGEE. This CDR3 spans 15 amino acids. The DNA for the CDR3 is TGTGCCAGCAGCACAAGCCCCGACAGGTTCTACGAGCAGTACTTC. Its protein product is CASSTSPDRFYEQYF.

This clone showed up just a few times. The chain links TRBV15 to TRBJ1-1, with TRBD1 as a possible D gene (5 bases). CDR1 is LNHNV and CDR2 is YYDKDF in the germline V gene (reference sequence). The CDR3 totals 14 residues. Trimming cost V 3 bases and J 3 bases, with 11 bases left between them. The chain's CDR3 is CATSSPGFYTEAFF. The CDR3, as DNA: TGTGCCACCAGCAGCCCAGGGTTCTACACTGAAGCTTTCTTT.

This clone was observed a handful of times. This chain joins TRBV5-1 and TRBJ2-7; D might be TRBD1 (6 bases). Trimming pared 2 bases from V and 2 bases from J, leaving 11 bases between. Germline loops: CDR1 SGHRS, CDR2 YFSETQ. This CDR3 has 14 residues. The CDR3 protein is CASSLQGDTYEQYF. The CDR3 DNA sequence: TGCGCCAGCAGCTTACAGGGCGATACCTACGAGCAGTACTTC. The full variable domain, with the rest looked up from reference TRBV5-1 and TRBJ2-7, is KAGVTQTPRYLIKTRGQQVTLSCSPISGHRSVSWYQQTPGQGLQFLFEYFSETQRNKGNFPGRFSGRQFSNSRSEMNVSTLELGDSALYLCASSLQGDTYEQYFGPGTRLTVT.

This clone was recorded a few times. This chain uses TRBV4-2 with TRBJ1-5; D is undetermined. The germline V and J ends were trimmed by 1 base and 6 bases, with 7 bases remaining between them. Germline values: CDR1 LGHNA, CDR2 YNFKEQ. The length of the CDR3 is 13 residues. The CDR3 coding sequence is TGTGCCAGCAGCCAAGGGTCCGGTCAGCCCCAGCATTTT. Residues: CASSQGSGQPQHF.

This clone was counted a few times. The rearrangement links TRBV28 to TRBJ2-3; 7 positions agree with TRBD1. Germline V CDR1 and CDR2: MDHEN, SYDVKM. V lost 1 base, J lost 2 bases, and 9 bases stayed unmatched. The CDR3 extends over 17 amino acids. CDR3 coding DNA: TGTGCCAGCAGTTTATACCCCCAGGGGGTCTACACAGATACGCAGTATTTT. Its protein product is CASSLYPQGVYTDTQYF.

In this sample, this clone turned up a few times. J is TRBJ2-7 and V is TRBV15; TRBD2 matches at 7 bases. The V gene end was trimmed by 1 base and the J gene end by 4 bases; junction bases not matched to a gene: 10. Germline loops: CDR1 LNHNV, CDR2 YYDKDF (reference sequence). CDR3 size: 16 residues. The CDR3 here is CATSRVGAGAPYEQYF. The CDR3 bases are TGTGCCACCAGCAGAGTCGGCGCGGGAGCCCCATACGAGCAGTACTTC.

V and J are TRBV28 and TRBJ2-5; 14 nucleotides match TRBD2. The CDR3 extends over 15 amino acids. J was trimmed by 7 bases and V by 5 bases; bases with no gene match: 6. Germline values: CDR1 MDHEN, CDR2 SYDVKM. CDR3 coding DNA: TGTGCCAGCAGTGGACTAGCGGGAGGTCTGGGGACCCAGTACTTC. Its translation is CASSGLAGGLGTQYF. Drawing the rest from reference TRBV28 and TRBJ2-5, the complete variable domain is DVKVTQSSRYLVKRTGEKVFLECVQDMDHENMFWYRQDPGLGLRLIYFSYDVKMKEKGDIPEGYSVSREKKERFSLILESASTNQTSMYLCASSGLAGGLGTQYFGPGTRLLVL.

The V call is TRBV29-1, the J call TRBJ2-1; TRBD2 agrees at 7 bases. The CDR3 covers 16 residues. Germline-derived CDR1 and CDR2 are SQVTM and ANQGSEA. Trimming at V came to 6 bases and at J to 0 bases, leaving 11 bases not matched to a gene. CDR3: CSVRTALAVSYNEQFF. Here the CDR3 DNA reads TGCAGCGTGCGAACCGCTCTAGCGGTCTCCTACAATGAGCAGTTCTTC.

As DNA, the CDR3 is TGTGCCAGCTCACCGTGGGCTAGCGGGAGAAACATTCAGTACTTC. It translates to CASSPWASGRNIQYF. The chain recombines TRBV18 with TRBJ2-4; TRBD2 matches at 10 bases. CDR3 length: 15 residues. With 3 bases clipped from V and 6 bases from J, the junction kept 5 bases outside the gene matches. Germline loops: CDR1 KGHSH, CDR2 LQKENI.

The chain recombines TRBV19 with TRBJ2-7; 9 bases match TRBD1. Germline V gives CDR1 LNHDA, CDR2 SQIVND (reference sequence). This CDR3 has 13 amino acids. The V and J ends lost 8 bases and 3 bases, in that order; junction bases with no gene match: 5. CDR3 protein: CASSPTGGYEQYF. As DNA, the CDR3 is TGTGCCAGTTCCCCGACAGGGGGCTACGAGCAGTACTTC.

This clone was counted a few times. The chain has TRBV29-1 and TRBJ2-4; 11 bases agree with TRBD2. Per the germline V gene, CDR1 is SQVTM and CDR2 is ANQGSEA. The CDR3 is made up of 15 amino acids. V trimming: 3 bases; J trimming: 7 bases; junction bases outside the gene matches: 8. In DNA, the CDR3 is TGCAGCGTTGAGTTGGTAGCGGGAGGGCGGAACATTCAGTACTTC. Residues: CSVELVAGGRNIQYF.